A selection of T cell receptor beta chains follows, all from one sample in a study of shared clonotypes between healthy human individuals. Profiled with immunoSEQ multiplex PCR; TCRdb holds only in-frame clones, not every one. The sample has about 490,000 clones; over 65% are singletons. Sequenced material: PBMCs. These receptors were obtained from a woman aged 40-49 years in good health. Some clones in this sample may be carry-over from other donors' samples. The CDR3 runs from the conserved cysteine through the conserved F or W. The order of the fields is J gene, clone size, D gene, V gene, CDR3 protein, CDR3 DNA. The D gene is left open where the match is weak. A row's size may be missing; if present it is once, few, many or a size class.

J: TRBJ2-3
size: -
D: -
V: TRBV11-3
CDR3: CASSRDSTDTQYF
DNA: TGTGCCAGCAGCCGGGACAGCACAGATACGCAGTATTTT

J: TRBJ2-1
size: -
D: TRBD2
V: TRBV6-5
CDR3: CASSQGLAGYNEQFF
DNA: TGTGCCAGCAGCCAGGGACTAGCAGGATACAATGAGCAGTTCTTC

J: TRBJ2-1
size: few
D: -
V: TRBV27
CDR3: CASNLQGTISYNEQFF
DNA: TGTGCCAGCAACCTACAGGGAACTATCTCCTACAATGAGCAGTTCTTC

J: TRBJ2-1
size: -
D: -
V: TRBV7-9
CDR3: CASSLVLALREQFF
DNA: TGTGCCAGCAGCTTAGTCCTAGCTCTGAGAGAGCAGTTCTTC

J: TRBJ2-7
size: -
D: -
V: TRBV7-9
CDR3: CASSLSGLSYEQYF
DNA: TGTGCCAGCAGCTTAAGTGGACTCTCCTACGAGCAGTACTTC

J: TRBJ1-2
size: once
D: -
V: TRBV7-2
CDR3: CASSPRGGIGGYTF
DNA: TGTGCCAGCAGCCCGCGGGGGGGAATCGGCGGCTACACCTTC

J: TRBJ1-1
size: -
D: -
V: TRBV10-1
CDR3: CASSPGQMNTEAFF
DNA: TGCGCCAGCAGTCCAGGACAAATGAACACTGAAGCTTTCTTT

J: TRBJ1-1
size: -
D: TRBD1
V: TRBV7-2
CDR3: CASSPQGAGTEAFF
DNA: TGTGCCAGCAGCCCACAGGGGGCCGGGACTGAAGCTTTCTTT

J: TRBJ2-3
size: few
D: TRBD2
V: TRBV29-1
CDR3: CSVVIAGGPGSDTQYF
DNA: TGCAGCGTTGTAATAGCGGGAGGGCCGGGATCAGATACGCAGTATTTT

J: TRBJ2-1
size: -
D: TRBD2
V: TRBV30
CDR3: CAWCPGLAENEQFF
DNA: TGTGCCTGGTGCCCTGGGCTAGCGGAGAATGAGCAGTTCTTC

J: TRBJ2-7
size: few
D: TRBD1
V: TRBV18
CDR3: CASQTSTGPHEQYF
DNA: TGTGCCAGCCAAACCTCGACAGGGCCCCACGAGCAGTACTTC

J: TRBJ1-5
size: -
D: TRBD1
V: TRBV5-1
CDR3: CASSRKSDRGSNQPQHF
DNA: TGCGCCAGCAGCCGAAAGTCGGACAGGGGGAGCAATCAGCCCCAGCATTTT

J: TRBJ2-7
size: -
D: -
V: TRBV19
CDR3: CASSAHGGSHLEQYF
DNA: TGTGCCAGTAGTGCCCACGGGGGATCCCATCTCGAGCAGTACTTC

J: TRBJ1-5
size: few
D: -
V: TRBV4-3
CDR3: CASSQALNQPQHF
DNA: TGCGCCAGCAGCCAAGCCTTAAATCAGCCCCAGCATTTT

J: TRBJ1-1
size: -
D: TRBD1
V: TRBV28
CDR3: CASSTGQMNTEAFF
DNA: TGTGCCAGCAGTACGGGACAGATGAACACTGAAGCTTTCTTT

J: TRBJ2-7
size: few
D: TRBD1
V: TRBV30
CDR3: CAAPRTGISYEQYF
DNA: TGTGCCGCACCCAGGACAGGGATCTCCTACGAGCAGTACTTC

J: TRBJ2-2
size: -
D: -
V: TRBV19
CDR3: CASKWQQNTGELFF
DNA: TGTGCCAGTAAGTGGCAGCAAAACACCGGGGAGCTGTTTTTT

J: TRBJ1-5
size: -
D: -
V: TRBV7-8
CDR3: CASSPNTNQPQHF
DNA: TGTGCCAGCAGCCCTAATACCAATCAGCCCCAGCATTTT

J: TRBJ2-5
size: -
D: -
V: TRBV30
CDR3: CAWSGQETQYF
DNA: TGTGCCTGGAGTGGCCAAGAGACCCAGTACTTC

J: TRBJ2-7
size: -
D: -
V: TRBV11-3
CDR3: CASSSEASRDEQYF
DNA: TGTGCCAGCAGCTCAGAGGCATCTAGGGACGAGCAGTACTTC

J: TRBJ2-7
size: -
D: TRBD2
V: TRBV28
CDR3: CASSTIEGLAVLTPIYEQYF
DNA: TGTGCCAGCTCCACGATCGAGGGACTAGCGGTTTTAACCCCGATCTACGAGCAGTACTTC

J: TRBJ2-2
size: many
D: TRBD2
V: TRBV6-5
CDR3: CASSSVAGRVTGELFF
DNA: TGTGCCAGCAGTTCCGTAGCGGGACGTGTCACCGGGGAGCTGTTTTTT

J: TRBJ1-5
size: -
D: -
V: TRBV5-1
CDR3: CASRENAGADNQPQHF
DNA: TGCGCCAGCCGAGAGAACGCAGGGGCCGACAATCAGCCCCAGCATTTT

J: TRBJ2-5
size: -
D: -
V: TRBV10-1
CDR3: CASRNRETQYF
DNA: TGCGCCAGCAGGAACCGTGAGACCCAGTACTTC

J: TRBJ2-2
size: -
D: TRBD2
V: TRBV30
CDR3: CASDPTSGMARTGELFF
DNA: TGTGCCTCAGACCCGACTAGCGGGATGGCTCGTACCGGGGAGCTGTTTTTT

J: TRBJ2-1
size: -
D: TRBD2
V: TRBV9
CDR3: CASSGRSGRAFYNEQFF
DNA: TGTGCCAGCAGCGGACGTAGCGGGAGGGCTTTTTACAATGAGCAGTTCTTC

J: TRBJ2-7
size: -
D: TRBD1
V: TRBV2
CDR3: CASKSGTGGPEQYF
DNA: TGTGCCAGTAAATCCGGGACAGGGGGCCCCGAGCAGTACTTC

J: TRBJ1-2
size: -
D: -
V: TRBV6-6
CDR3: CASSYRQGAINGYTF
DNA: TGTGCCAGCAGTTACAGGCAAGGGGCGATTAATGGCTACACCTTC

J: TRBJ2-1
size: -
D: -
V: TRBV28
CDR3: CASSLGLAQNSYNEQFF
DNA: TGTGCCAGCAGTTTAGGGCTAGCGCAGAATTCCTACAATGAGCAGTTCTTC

J: TRBJ2-7
size: many
D: -
V: TRBV5-4
CDR3: CASSPTGVSYEQYF
DNA: TGTGCCAGCAGCCCGACGGGCGTCTCCTACGAGCAGTACTTC

J: TRBJ2-2
size: -
D: -
V: TRBV4-1
CDR3: CASSQENRVSGELFF
DNA: TGCGCCAGCAGCCAAGAGAACAGGGTGTCCGGGGAGCTGTTTTTT

J: TRBJ2-6
size: -
D: -
V: TRBV5-6
CDR3: CASSSGASGANVLTF
DNA: TGTGCCAGCAGTTCAGGGGCCTCTGGGGCCAACGTCCTGACTTTC

J: TRBJ1-4
size: -
D: -
V: TRBV29-1
CDR3: CSVALSGGSEKLFF
DNA: TGCAGCGTTGCGCTCTCCGGGGGGAGTGAAAAACTGTTTTTT

J: TRBJ2-3
size: -
D: TRBD1
V: TRBV5-1
CDR3: CASSSGQGAGTDTQYF
DNA: TGCGCCAGCAGCTCGGGACAGGGGGCGGGCACAGATACGCAGTATTTT

J: TRBJ1-1
size: -
D: -
V: TRBV19
CDR3: CASSIGGRITEAFF
DNA: TGTGCCAGTAGTATCGGAGGCAGGATAACTGAAGCTTTCTTT

J: TRBJ2-7
size: -
D: -
V: TRBV18
CDR3: CASSLGAADSYEQYF
DNA: TGTGCCAGCTCCCTGGGGGCAGCGGATTCCTACGAGCAGTACTTC

J: TRBJ2-1
size: -
D: -
V: TRBV4-2
CDR3: CASSQVLPEYNEQFF
DNA: TGTGCCAGCAGCCAAGTTCTCCCCGAGTACAATGAGCAGTTCTTC

J: TRBJ2-3
size: -
D: -
V: TRBV2
CDR3: CASSVTGRTDTQYF
DNA: TGTGCCAGCAGTGTAACGGGTCGCACAGATACGCAGTATTTT

J: TRBJ2-2
size: -
D: -
V: TRBV21-1
CDR3: CASSKSVRTTTGELFF
DNA: TGTGCCAGCAGCAAAAGCGTTCGGACTACCACCGGGGAGCTGTTTTTT

J: TRBJ1-1
size: -
D: TRBD1
V: TRBV2
CDR3: CASAGQGNTEAFF
DNA: TGTGCCAGCGCCGGACAGGGGAACACTGAAGCTTTCTTT

J: TRBJ1-4
size: -
D: -
V: TRBV2
CDR3: CASSADEKLFF
DNA: TGTGCCAGCAGTGCAGATGAAAAACTGTTTTTT

J: TRBJ1-1
size: -
D: -
V: TRBV18
CDR3: CASSPSSGNTEAFF
DNA: TGTGCCAGCTCACCCTCCAGTGGGAACACTGAAGCTTTCTTT

J: TRBJ2-7
size: -
D: -
V: TRBV9
CDR3: CASSPPGRRAEQYF
DNA: TGTGCCAGCAGCCCCCCGGGACGTCGGGCCGAGCAGTACTTC

J: TRBJ2-5
size: few
D: -
V: TRBV5-8
CDR3: CASTQGLQYQETQYF
DNA: TGTGCCAGCACGCAGGGACTCCAGTACCAAGAGACCCAGTACTTC

J: TRBJ2-7
size: -
D: -
V: TRBV5-4
CDR3: CASSDGTSNYEQYF
DNA: TGTGCCAGCAGCGACGGGACCTCAAACTACGAGCAGTACTTC

J: TRBJ1-5
size: -
D: TRBD1
V: TRBV2
CDR3: CASSSGTGGNQPQHF
DNA: TGTGCCAGCAGTTCCGGGACAGGGGGCAATCAGCCCCAGCATTTT